This TCR beta chain came from a study of cytomegalovirus exposure and HLA in healthy donors (dated by TCRdb to the late 2010s). Notes on the research overall: According to an earlier analysis of a few hundred of the donors, roughly 180 million T cells yielded 95 million to 140 million unique TCR beta sequences and approximately 280 Gb of sequence data. The study combined high-throughput TCR immunosequencing, statistical association of individual TCRs with disease status, and machine learning to predict cytomegalovirus infection status. Among 398 genotyped donors of the cohort, an average of around 250,000 unique TCR beta nucleotide sequences was sequenced per donor, of which about 20% were non-productive. The study aimed to test whether signatures of past pathogen exposure could be identified by cataloging public T cell receptors. Typing coverage differed by locus: A, B, C, DRB1 and DQB1 were typed in about 620-640 donors, DQA1 in 522, DPA1 in 600 to 610, and DPB1 in 400 to 490. Donor age, sex, ethnicity and CMV serostatus were compiled together with the repertoire data. A later analysis re-analyzed previously published TCR beta repertoires from roughly 630 donors and added high-resolution HLA genotyping to study TCR occurrence patterns. An early release that covered 640 HLA-typed donors contained approximately 300 gigabases of sequencing data and 65 million to 100 million unique TCR sequences. A later genetic analysis used genome-wide SNP genotypes for about 60% of the roughly 700 donors, treating that subset as a discovery cohort. In the later analysis, no new phenotypic data were used to find candidate immune exposures; instead, reliance was placed on TCR beta sequences and their occurrence across donors. Along with the approximately 650-subject first cohort, a separate validation cohort of around 120 different subjects was used. About five DR-DQ haplotypes were treated as single units for association and clustering because of strong linkage in the cohort. An earlier analysis of 587 of the donors used high-throughput TCR beta sequencing to judge whether each TCR beta V gene segment behaved as functional or pseudogenic. Using immunosequencing, the study profiled T cell repertoires from 550 to 750 subjects and related those repertoires to cytomegalovirus serostatus. All discovery cohort repertoires had been generated on a single sequencing platform. Both class I and class II loci were covered by HLA typing, at four-digit resolution. Of the 300 to 400 genotyped donors, around 81% fell in the genetic ancestry cluster associated with self-reported Caucasian donors. What the research found in general, with its limitations: Only TCR beta chains were sequenced in this cohort, and the absence of alpha or paired-chain data limited detectable features. Correlated functional status among segregating V segments might be attributable to linkage disequilibrium, but an unknown experimental factor could not be ruled out. Several of the top co-occurrence clusters appeared to be linked to parvovirus B19, influenza, CMV and Epstein-Barr virus, according to a later analysis. Sequencing depth was assumed to be roughly uniform across donors in the presence/absence analyses, though that assumption may not hold. A further reported finding was that TCR beta sequences accurately predicted the HLA-A and HLA-B alleles for most subjects in the first cohort. The earlier analysis of about 600 of the donors excluded some 16 rarely observed V segments, including chromosome 9 orphons, because counts were too low. Because the 87-base-pair reads could not distinguish some IMGT-functional V segments, including TRBV6-2 and TRBV6-3, those segments were excluded. A later analysis associated around 16,000 TCR beta sequences with specific HLA alleles at a false discovery rate of 0.05. An association between a missense DCLRE1C variant and V-gene and J-gene trimming of TCR beta chains was found in a later genetic analysis and replicated in an independent cohort. Because HLA typing was missing for some donors at each locus, association tests included only the typed subset. The study listed approximately 160 TCR beta chains as associated with cytomegalovirus. Strong co-occurrence of HLA alleles, especially DR and DQ, made assigning TCR associations to individual alleles difficult. In both the original and validation cohorts, the classifier was reported to diagnose cytomegalovirus status with high specificity and sensitivity. Compared with the roughly 600-donor mean, donors in an Asian-associated ancestry cluster had fewer N-insertions in productive TCRs, according to a later genetic analysis. Compared with equally common non-associated chains, HLA-associated TCR beta chains in a later analysis were more clonally expanded and had lower generation probabilities. In vitro tests confirmed that a few of the cytomegalovirus-associated TCR beta chains recognize cytomegalovirus antigens. The authors suggested that the approach could potentially be extended to other disease states and immunological phenotypes. A later analysis found that TCR association rates varied across HLA loci, with DRB1 alleles showing the most associated TCRs and HLA-C alleles the fewest. A later analysis found that most CMV-associated TCR beta chains appeared HLA-restricted, with HLA associations seemingly driven largely by CMV exposure. CMV serostatus was the only immune exposure information available for the cohort. Broadly in line with IMGT annotations, most TCR beta V segments showed up in productive rearrangements about 87% or about 30% of the time in an earlier analysis of 587 of the donors. Across donors, most TCR sequences were observed very rarely, whereas some public TCRs were present in many individuals. A cluster of highly shared sequence variants was judged likely to be a technical artifact of the sequencing pipeline.

V is reduced by 2 bases and J by 6 bases, leaving a spacing of 16 bases between them. From cysteine to phenylalanine, the CDR3 is 15 amino acids long. Only the CDR3 DNA stays, 45 bases, in frame from base 1. Taken from the germline V gene, the CDR1 and CDR2 loops are SGDLS and YYNGEE. Receptors were amplified or captured by the immunoSEQ multiplex PCR assay. For the multiplex PCR, a mixture combining 60 forward primers for TCR Vbeta segments and 13 reverse primers for TCR Jbeta segments was used. The CDR3 region of rearranged TCR beta genes was amplified from genomic DNA with a multiplex PCR assay. Amplified TCR beta libraries were sequenced as 87-base-pair reads on the Illumina HiSeq System. Per the source publication's procedure: In a later analysis, tens of millions of unique TCR beta chains were counted across the roughly 700 repertoires, and around 10 million of these chains were shared by at least two donors. A nearest-neighbor algorithm error-corrected the raw reads and collapsed the reads into unique sequences, merging closely related sequences to remove PCR and sequencing errors. Alignment of CDR3 sequences to IMGT reference sequences was used to assign V, D and J gene segments. For a sequence to be retained, at least a six-nucleotide match to both a V gene segment and a J gene segment was required. A rearrangement was called productive if the CDR3 had no stop codons and remained in frame with V and J, and every other rearrangement was called non-productive. Following IMGT convention, CDR3 was defined as the stretch from the second conserved V-encoded cysteine to the conserved J-encoded phenylalanine. The earlier analysis of about 530 of the donors excluded any sequence lacking an unambiguous match to a single V gene segment. An earlier analysis of around 600 of the donors classified V segments as functional when productive rearrangements were above 56.7% and as segregating when the standard deviation between donors was above 5%. To diagnose cytomegalovirus status from the catalog of TCR beta chain sequences, a statistical classification framework was built. In a later analysis, TCR nucleotide sequences were compared against IMGT/GENE-DB human TR gene sequences so that V and J genes could be assigned. The TCRdist pipeline was used in a later analysis to assign CDR3 sequences and most-parsimonious VDJ recombination scenarios. In a later analysis, each TCR beta chain was defined by its CDR3 amino acid sequence together with its V-gene family, and reads lacking a unique V-gene family were excluded. A later analysis removed 500 to 600 highly shared, low-generation-probability nucleotide sequences to deal with suspected cross-contamination and a sequencing artifact. In a later analysis, a clonal expansion index was calculated for each public chain from normalized within-repertoire ranks of inferred template counts. Generation probabilities in a later analysis came from a VDJ recombination model fitted to out-of-frame rearrangements, and those results were checked against IGoR. In a later analysis, TCR-TCR, TCR-HLA and TCR-CMV co-occurrence was scored with hypergeometric tests, and a repertoire-size bias correction was applied to TCR pairs. False discovery rates were estimated in a later analysis by permuting HLA or CMV assignments 20 times. In a later analysis, co-occurring TCRs were grouped with DBSCAN, and TCRdist sequence similarity was added when clustering was performed within HLA-allele-positive subsets. Repertoires with fewer than 30,000 or more than 120,000 public chains were left out of co-occurrence clustering, as were five repertoires with anomalous nucleotide sharing. TCRdb obtained this table from immuneACCESS and retained in-frame rearrangements with V and J assigned. These tables miss some clones; where compared with another copy, unresolved V genes account for less than half of the shortfall, and the remainder is unexplained. V, J and clone size are taken as reported in that table, and D and trimming were inferred from the DNA itself. The table for this sample lists 95,000 to 110,000 clones. Of the sample, 3.5% is held by the ten largest clones.

The cohort was made up of under 800 healthy bone marrow donors. At the time of sampling, every cohort member was nominally healthy, though immune exposures that went unrecorded were likely present. The donor tested CMV seronegative, placing the donor among the 350 or so seronegative members of the cohort. Each donor provided a peripheral blood sample, and peripheral blood mononuclear cells were used for TCR beta sequencing. Genomic DNA extraction from the blood cell samples was performed with the Qiagen DNeasy Blood Extraction Kit. A remark on this clone: No antigen is known for it.

The clonotype originates from a man aged 35 to 55 in good health and CMV-seronegative. The chain was built from TRBV9 and TRBJ2-3; the D gene is perhaps TRBD2, on 6 matching bases. Sequences were obtained from PBMCs. The DNA sequence follows: TGTGCCAGCAGCGTGGGGGGAGTTTCCGGGGATACGCAGTATTTT. Translated, it gives CASSVGGVSGDTQYF.